Sequencing of this T cell receptor beta chain was carried out in a study of immune characterization of retroperitoneal liposarcoma. The CDR3 covers 13 residues. Germline assignment: CDR1 MNHNS and CDR2 SASEGT. V was cut by 1 base and J by 13 bases, with 14 bases left in between. TCRdb itself ran the PCR reads through MiXCR, one entry per CDR3 protein. The sample contains approximately 11,000 distinct CDR3 sequences, around half of which appear only once. The sample taken for sequencing was tumor tissue. The chain joins TRBV6-1 to TRBJ2-1; D is tentatively TRBD1 or TRBD2 (5 bases each). The TCR sequence derives from a female donor with retroperitoneal liposarcoma. In DNA, the CDR3 is TGTGCCAGCAGTGAAGAGAGGGGAGAGACCCAGTTCTTC. Its translation is CASSEERGETQFF.